This is a list of T cell receptor beta chains from one sample in a study of response to subunit inactivated influenza vaccine. TCRdb analysed the RT-PCR reads with MiXCR anew, one entry per CDR3 protein. The sample yields some 570,000 distinct CDR3 sequences, 10% to 12% seen once. This sample also appeared in a second study, on T cells expressing NK-cell markers.

The sample consisted of PBMCs from blood, taken on the day of vaccination. The receptors were sampled from a man in his forties or fifties who received an inactivated influenza vaccine. CDR3s include the opening cysteine and the closing phenylalanine or tryptophan. Fields, in order: V gene, clone size, J gene, D gene, CDR3 DNA, CDR3 protein. The D gene is left open where the match is weak. The size field is filled for only some rows; it gives once, few, many or a size class.

TRBV10-3	many	TRBJ2-2	TRBD1	TGTGCCATCAGTCCCACCTGGACAGGGAGTTCGAACACCGGGGAGCTGTTTTTT	CAISPTWTGSSNTGELFF
TRBV5-1	few	TRBJ1-5	.	TGCGCCAGCAGCTTGTTAGGGATGGCCAATCAGCCCCAGCATTTT	CASSLLGMANQPQHF
TRBV24-1	many	TRBJ2-2	.	TGTGCCACCAGTGTTAGTGGTCGGAACACCGGGGAGCTGTTTTTT	CATSVSGRNTGELFF
TRBV7-3	once	TRBJ2-3	.	TGTGCCAGCAGCTTACGCCCCCTAGGGGCTCGCACAGATACGCAGTATTTT	CASSLRPLGARTDTQYF
TRBV5-1	.	TRBJ2-3	TRBD2	TGCGCCACCAGCTTGGGTTTTCTAGCGGGAGCAGATACGCAGTATTTT	CATSLGFLAGADTQYF
TRBV7-2	.	TRBJ2-5	.	TGTGCCAGCAGCTTAGGAGTCCAGGGGAGGGAGACCCAGTACTTC	CASSLGVQGRETQYF
TRBV11-2	few	TRBJ2-3	.	TGTGCCAGCAGCTTCCCCGCCGAGGGGACATCAAGCTGGAGTACGCAGTATTTT	CASSFPAEGTSSWSTQYF
TRBV3-1	.	TRBJ2-1	TRBD2	TGTGCCAGCAGCCAATTCCCACTAGCGTCTTACAATGAGCAGTTCTTC	CASSQFPLASYNEQFF
TRBV4-2	few	TRBJ2-3	TRBD2	TGTGCCAGCAGCCATGACCTAGCGGTGGCTGTCGCAGATACGCAGTATTTT	CASSHDLAVAVADTQYF
TRBV27	many	TRBJ2-3	TRBD2	TGTGCCAGCAGTTTACGACTAGCGGGAAGCACAGATACGCAGTATTTT	CASSLRLAGSTDTQYF
TRBV10-3	few	TRBJ2-7	.	TGTGCCATCAGTCCAATGAGAGGCGAGCAGTACTTC	CAISPMRGEQYF
TRBV6-6	.	TRBJ2-3	TRBD2	TGTGCCAGCGGGACTAGCCCTACAGATACGCAGTATTTT	CASGTSPTDTQYF
TRBV9	many	TRBJ2-5	TRBD1	TGTGCCAGCAGCGTACAGGGGACAGGGGGCCAAGAGACCCAGTACTTC	CASSVQGTGGQETQYF
TRBV2	.	TRBJ2-2	.	TGTGCCAGCAGTGAATCCGACCCGAACACCGGGGAGCTGTTTTTT	CASSESDPNTGELFF